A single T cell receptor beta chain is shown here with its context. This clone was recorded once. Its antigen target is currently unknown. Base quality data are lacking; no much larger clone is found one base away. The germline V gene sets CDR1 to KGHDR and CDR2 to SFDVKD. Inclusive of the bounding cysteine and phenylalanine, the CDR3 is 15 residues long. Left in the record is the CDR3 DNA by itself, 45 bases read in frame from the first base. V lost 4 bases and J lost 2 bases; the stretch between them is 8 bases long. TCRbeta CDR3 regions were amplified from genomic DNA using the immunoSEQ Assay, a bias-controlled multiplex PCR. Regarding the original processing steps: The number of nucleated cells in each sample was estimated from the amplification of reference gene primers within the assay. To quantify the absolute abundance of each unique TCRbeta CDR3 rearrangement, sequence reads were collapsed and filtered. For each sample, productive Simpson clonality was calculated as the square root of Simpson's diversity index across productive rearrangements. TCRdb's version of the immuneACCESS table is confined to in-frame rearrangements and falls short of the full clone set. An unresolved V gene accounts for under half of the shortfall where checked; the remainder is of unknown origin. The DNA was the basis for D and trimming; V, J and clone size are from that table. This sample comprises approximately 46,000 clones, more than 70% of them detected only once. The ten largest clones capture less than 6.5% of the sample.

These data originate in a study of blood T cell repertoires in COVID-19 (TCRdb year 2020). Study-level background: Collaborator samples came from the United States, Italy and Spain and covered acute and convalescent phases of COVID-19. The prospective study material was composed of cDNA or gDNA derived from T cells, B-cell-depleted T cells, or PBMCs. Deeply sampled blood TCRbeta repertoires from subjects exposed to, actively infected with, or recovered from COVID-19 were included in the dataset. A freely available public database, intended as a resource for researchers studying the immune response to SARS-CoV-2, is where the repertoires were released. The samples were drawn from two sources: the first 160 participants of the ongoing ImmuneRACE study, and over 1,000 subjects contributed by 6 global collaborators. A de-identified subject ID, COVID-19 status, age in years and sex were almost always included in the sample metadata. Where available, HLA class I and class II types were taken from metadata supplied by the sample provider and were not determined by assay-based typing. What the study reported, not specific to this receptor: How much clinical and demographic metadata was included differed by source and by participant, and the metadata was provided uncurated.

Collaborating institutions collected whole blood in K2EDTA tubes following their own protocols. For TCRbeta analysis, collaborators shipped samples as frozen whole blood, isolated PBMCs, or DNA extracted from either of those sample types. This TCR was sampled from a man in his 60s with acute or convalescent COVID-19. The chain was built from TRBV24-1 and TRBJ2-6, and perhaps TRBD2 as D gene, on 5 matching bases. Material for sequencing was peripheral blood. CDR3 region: CATSESAAGANVLTF. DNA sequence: TGTGCCACCAGTGAATCAGCGGCTGGGGCCAACGTCCTGACTTTC.